These 29 T cell receptor beta chains share one sample of origin, sequenced in a study of CD8+ T cells in alopecia areata. TCR sequencing used cDNA made by reverse transcription of extracted RNA. Generated by immunoSEQ multiplex PCR, the TCRdb table keeps only in-frame clones and is missing some. The sample lists over 150,000 clones, more than 55% seen once, with about 5.3% in the top ten. The sequenced material came from CD8+ T cells sorted from blood. These receptors all stem from a human donor in good health.

This chain's CDR3 is CASSSERETPQNIQYF. CDR3 in DNA: TGTGCCAGTAGTAGTGAAAGGGAAACACCTCAAAACATTCAGTACTTC. J is TRBJ2-4 and V is TRBV19; D is unclear. Germline-derived CDR1 and CDR2 are LNHDA and SQIVND (reference sequence). Trimming cost V 4 bases and J 5 bases, with 18 bases left between them. CDR3 length: 16 residues. Complete variable domain (other parts from reference TRBV19 and TRBJ2-4): DGGITQSPKYLFRKEGQNVTLSCEQNLNHDAMYWYRQDPGQGLRLIYYSQIVNDFQKGDIAEGYSVSREKKESFPLTVTSAQKNPTAFYLCASSSERETPQNIQYFGAGTRLSVL.

This chain joins TRBV4-1 and TRBJ1-6; D gene uncertain. V was cut by 2 bases and J by 10 bases, with 21 bases left in between. The CDR3 has 17 amino acids. The germline gives CDR1 MGHRA, CDR2 YSYEKL. The CDR3 DNA reads as TGCGCCAGCAGCCAACCCTCAACCGCGGCCCGCGGCTCACCCCTCCACTTT. This translates into CASSQPSTAARGSPLHF.

The rearrangement links TRBV13 to TRBJ2-2, with D uncertain. There are 14 residues in the CDR3. V lost 2 bases to trimming and J lost 0 bases, with 4 bases between them. Germline lookup yields CDR1 PRHDT and CDR2 FYEKMQ (reference sequence). The CDR3 DNA reads TGTGCCAGCAGCTTAAGGGCGAACACCGGGGAGCTGTTTTTT. This sequence encodes CASSLRANTGELFF.

This chain joins TRBV6-6 and TRBJ1-1; D gene uncertain. V was trimmed by 3 bases and J by 7 bases, leaving 6 bases between them. CDR3 length equals 11 residues. Per the germline V gene, CDR1 is MNHNY and CDR2 is SVGAGI (reference sequence). CDR3 coding DNA: TGTGCCAGCAGTTATAGGGATGAAGCTTTCTTT. It specifies CASSYRDEAFF.

This CDR3 is CSDTLTLAEAFF. In DNA form, the CDR3 reads TGCAGCGACACCTTGACTTTGGCTGAAGCTTTCTTT. V and J are TRBV29-1 and TRBJ1-1, with no clear D. There are 12 residues in the CDR3. Trimming removed 7 bases at V and 6 bases at J, with 15 bases between. Germline V gene sequence: CDR1 SQVTM, CDR2 ANQGSEA.

The chain is built from TRBV5-1 and TRBJ2-5, with no clear D. The J call may be incorrect, as the DNA end agrees better with TRBJ2-7. The length of the CDR3 is 15 residues. Germline CDR1 and CDR2: SGHRS and YFSETQ. The CDR3 sequence: CASSLGTGLSYEQYF. The CDR3 DNA follows: TGCGCCAGCAGCTTGGGGACGGGCCTATCCTACGAGCAGTACTTC.

This rearrangement joins TRBV7-9 to TRBJ2-3; the D call may be TRBD1 or TRBD2 (5 bases each). Germline V lookup: CDR1 SEHNR, CDR2 FQNEAQ (reference sequence). This CDR3 is 13 amino acids long. With 5 bases removed from V and 4 bases from J, the gap between germline ends came to 10 bases. CDR3 amino acids: CASSRDVSDTQYF. The CDR3 nucleotides read TGTGCCAGCAGCCGGGACGTCTCAGATACGCAGTATTTT.

This clone was found once. The chain carries TRBV6-5 and TRBJ2-1; perhaps TRBD2 as D (6 bases). Trimming pared 0 bases from V and 5 bases from J, leaving 11 bases between. Germline assignment: CDR1 MNHEY and CDR2 SVGAGI. This CDR3 has 15 amino acids. CDR3 loop: CASSYSRSGDNEQFF. The CDR3 bases are TGTGCCAGCAGTTACTCGAGGTCGGGAGACAATGAGCAGTTCTTC.

This clone was seen more than once but under ten times. The genes are TRBV19 and TRBJ2-7, with a possible D match to TRBD2 (5 bases). This CDR3 is 14 amino acids long. The ends were cut back, 6 bases at V and 0 bases at J, with 12 bases in the middle. CDR1 LNHDA and CDR2 SQIVND come from the germline V gene (reference sequence). CDR3 loop: CASSHMGSSYEQYF. Written as DNA, the CDR3 is TGTGCCAGTAGCCACATGGGGAGCTCCTACGAGCAGTACTTC. Full variable domain (outside the CDR3, taken from reference TRBV19 and TRBJ2-7): DGGITQSPKYLFRKEGQNVTLSCEQNLNHDAMYWYRQDPGQGLRLIYYSQIVNDFQKGDIAEGYSVSREKKESFPLTVTSAQKNPTAFYLCASSHMGSSYEQYFGPGTRLTVT.

This clone was counted a few times. The chain combines TRBV6-1 with TRBJ1-1, with D possibly matching TRBD1 (5 bases). Trimming took 8 bases from V and 5 from J, leaving 21 bases between them. The CDR3 sequence is 15 residues long. CDR1 is MNHNS and CDR2 is SASEGT in the germline V gene. CDR3 nucleotide sequence: TGTGCCAGCCAAGGAAGTAACAGGCAGGATACTGAAGCTTTCTTT. It yields the protein CASQGSNRQDTEAFF.

The gene calls are TRBV4-1 and TRBJ1-6, with no clear D. The CDR3 extends over 15 amino acids. Germline values: CDR1 MGHRA, CDR2 YSYEKL. V was trimmed by 4 bases and J by 3 bases, leaving 10 bases between them. As DNA, the CDR3 is TGCGCCAGCAGCCCCCGACGGGACTATAATTCACCCCTCCACTTT. It encodes CASSPRRDYNSPLHF.

The genes are TRBV6-1 and TRBJ2-7, with D possibly matching TRBD1 (6 bases). The CDR3 contains 15 residues. The ends were cut back, 1 base at V and 2 bases at J, with 12 bases in the middle. Germline V CDR1 and CDR2: MNHNS, SASEGT. The DNA for the CDR3 is TGTGCCAGCAGTGAAGGCGACAGGCGCACCTACGAGCAGTACTTC. Protein sequence: CASSEGDRRTYEQYF.

This clone showed up just a few times. This chain connects TRBV2 to TRBJ2-3, with TRBD2 as a possible D gene (5 bases). Germline CDR1 is SNHLY and CDR2 is FYNNEI. Trimming took off 2 bases at V and 2 bases at J, with 14 bases between the two ends. The CDR3 runs 16 residues. The CDR3 spells CASSEWAREPTDTQYF. Here the CDR3 DNA reads TGTGCCAGCAGTGAATGGGCGAGGGAGCCCACAGATACGCAGTATTTT.

This rearrangement joins TRBV25-1 to TRBJ1-1, with TRBD1 matching 9 bases. The V and J ends lost 6 bases and 3 bases, in that order; junction bases with no gene match: 8. The CDR3 is made up of 15 amino acids. Germline V gives CDR1 MGHDK, CDR2 SYGVNS. The CDR3 DNA follows: TGTGCCAGCAGCCCCGGGACAGGGACTTACACTGAAGCTTTCTTT. Protein sequence: CASSPGTGTYTEAFF.

This chain joins TRBV7-6 and TRBJ2-5; no definite D call. The V gene lost 3 bases and the J gene lost 6 bases, with 11 bases spanning the gap. Germline CDR1 SGHVS, CDR2 FNYEAQ. The CDR3 is 13 residues long. The CDR3 coding sequence is TGTGCCAGCAGCTTGGGCCCCGCCCAGACCCAGTACTTC. Translated, it gives CASSLGPAQTQYF.

A word on this clone: The same CDR3 also results from other DNA sequences found in this sample. The chain joins TRBV13 to TRBJ2-5, with D tentatively TRBD1 (6 bases). V lost 5 bases to trimming and J lost 1 base, with 11 bases between them. The germline CDR1 and CDR2 sequences are PRHDT and FYEKMQ (reference sequence). The CDR3 has 14 amino acids. CDR3 in DNA: TGTGCCAGCAGCCCCGGGACAACCCAAGAGACCCAGTACTTC. Translated, it gives CASSPGTTQETQYF. The full variable domain, completed using reference TRBV13 and TRBJ2-5, is AAGVIQSPRHLIKEKRETATLKCYPIPRHDTVYWYQQGPGQDPQFLISFYEKMQSDKGSIPDRFSAQQFSDYHSELNMSSLELGDSALYFCASSPGTTQETQYFGPGTRLLVL.

The chain is built from TRBV5-6 and TRBJ1-1; D possibly corresponds to TRBD1 (5 bases). CDR1 is SGHDT, CDR2 YYEEEE, per germline. The CDR3 is 14 amino acids. The V end lost 3 bases, the J end lost 1 base, and 10 bases lay between the germline ends. The CDR3 is CASSWGTTNTEAFF. CDR3 nucleotides: TGTGCCAGCAGCTGGGGCACGACGAACACTGAAGCTTTCTTT. Together with reference TRBV5-6 and TRBJ1-1, the CDR3 gives the full variable domain: DAGVTQSPTHLIKTRGQQVTLRCSPKSGHDTVSWYQQALGQGPQFIFQYYEEEERQRGNFPDRFSGHQFPNYSSELNVNALLLGDSALYLCASSWGTTNTEAFFGQGTRLTVV.

This clone was counted between two and nine times. The chain has TRBV7-9 and TRBJ2-5; possibly TRBD1 or TRBD2 for D (5 bases each). The CDR3 contains 13 residues. The ends were cut back, 7 bases at V and 2 bases at J, with 11 bases in the middle. Germline CDR1 SEHNR, CDR2 FQNEAQ (reference sequence). CDR3 DNA: TGTGCCAGCAACGGGGCGCTGCAAGAGACCCAGTACTTC. It specifies CASNGALQETQYF.

Of note for this clone: Other DNA sequences in the sample encode the same CDR3. The chain has TRBV5-4 and TRBJ2-7; D not resolved. Germline V gene lookup returns CDR1 SGHNT and CDR2 YYREEE (reference sequence). This CDR3 comprises 13 residues. V was trimmed by 2 bases and J by 1 base, leaving 7 bases between them. The CDR3 region is CASSFRGSYEQYF. The CDR3 bases are TGTGCCAGCAGCTTCCGAGGATCCTACGAGCAGTACTTC.

The chain joins TRBV9 to TRBJ2-7; D gene unclear. The V gene's germline CDR1 is SGDLS and CDR2 YYNGEE. The CDR3 length is 14 residues. V was clipped by 0 bases and J by 3 bases, with 10 bases between them. The CDR3 is CASSVGLDRYEQYF. The CDR3 DNA is TGTGCCAGCAGCGTAGGACTGGACCGCTACGAGCAGTACTTC. The whole variable domain, filled in from reference TRBV9 and TRBJ2-7, reads DSGVTQTPKHLITATGQRVTLRCSPRSGDLSVYWYQQSLDQGLQFLIQYYNGEERAKGNILERFSAQQFPDLHSELNLSSLELGDSALYFCASSVGLDRYEQYFGPGTRLTVT.

There are many counts of this clone. The rearrangement links TRBV4-1 to TRBJ1-1; perhaps TRBD1 as D (6 bases). This CDR3 spans 18 amino acids. The ends were cut back, 6 bases at V and 4 bases at J, with 27 bases in the middle. Germline assignment: CDR1 MGHRA and CDR2 YSYEKL. CDR3 DNA sequence: TGCGCCAGCAGTCTGAGGGGGGGCGAGAGGATTAGCGGCACTGAAGCTTTCTTT. Protein sequence: CASSLRGGERISGTEAFF.

This clone was seen only a few times. V is TRBV29-1 and J is TRBJ1-2; the D gene is possibly TRBD1 (6 bases). The length of the CDR3 is 13 residues. The germline V gene has CDR1 SQVTM and CDR2 ANQGSEA. The CDR3 nucleotides read TGCTCCGTAGGGGGGGTTCGAGACTATGGCTACACCTTC. Its translation is CSVGGVRDYGYTF.

The chain is built from TRBV6-5 and TRBJ2-5; TRBD1 matches at 8 bases. The V gene end was trimmed by 6 bases and the J gene end by 3 bases; junction bases not matched to a gene: 6. The CDR3 loop spans 14 amino acids. From germline, CDR1 is MNHEY and CDR2 SVGAGI. The CDR3 loop is CASRGTGGKETQYF. The CDR3 DNA is TGTGCCAGCAGGGGGACAGGTGGGAAAGAGACCCAGTACTTC.

This clone was found a few times. The chain recombines TRBV7-9 with TRBJ2-7; D possibly matches TRBD1 or TRBD2 (6 bases each). Germline V gene lookup returns CDR1 SEHNR and CDR2 FQNEAQ (reference sequence). The CDR3 has 15 residues. Trimming removed 1 base at V and 3 bases at J, with 13 bases between. This CDR3 reads CASSLEEGVGYEQYF. The CDR3 region has the DNA TGTGCCAGCAGCTTAGAGGAGGGGGTCGGCTACGAGCAGTACTTC.

This clone was seen once. The CDR3 DNA is TGCAGCGTTGAAGGGCTAGCGGGGCCCTATGAGCAGTTCTTC. It yields the protein CSVEGLAGPYEQFF. The genes are TRBV29-1 and TRBJ2-1; the match to TRBD2 covers 9 bases. J gave up 8 bases and V 1 base, and 6 bases lay outside the gene matches. The CDR3 is 14 residues long. Germline CDR1 and CDR2: SQVTM and ANQGSEA.

The V and J genes are TRBV4-1 and TRBJ1-6; TRBD1 aligns across 7 bases. Germline CDR1 reads MGHRA; CDR2 reads YSYEKL. The CDR3 extends over 15 amino acids. V gave up 1 base and J gave up 4 bases; unmatched junction bases: 1. Here the CDR3 DNA reads TGCGCCAGCAGCCAAGTGGGACAGTATAATTCACCCCTCCACTTT. This encodes CASSQVGQYNSPLHF.

There are a few counts of this clone. The rearrangement links TRBV5-6 to TRBJ2-5; 11 bases are shared with TRBD2. The CDR3 covers 14 residues. The germline CDR1 and CDR2 sequences are SGHDT and YYEEEE. V was clipped by 5 bases and J by 5 bases; unmatched bases: 5. This CDR3 reads CASRTSGVMETQYF. The CDR3, as DNA: TGTGCCAGCAGGACTAGCGGGGTTATGGAGACCCAGTACTTC.

The chain combines TRBV7-2 with TRBJ1-2, with 9 nucleotides matching TRBD1. With V trimmed by 1 base and J by 7 bases, 7 bases remained unmatched. Germline V gene data show CDR1 as SGHTA and CDR2 as FQGNSA. The CDR3 is 15 residues long. Here the CDR3 reads CASSLEGTGPFGYTF. CDR3 in DNA: TGTGCCAGCAGCTTAGAAGGGACAGGGCCCTTTGGCTACACCTTC.

The chain couples TRBV29-1 to TRBJ2-5, with 9 bases lining up with TRBD2. Germline assignment: CDR1 SQVTM and CDR2 ANQGSEA. V shed 7 bases and J 2 bases; nucleotides not matched to a gene: 2. This CDR3 is 12 amino acids long. The CDR3 region has the DNA TGCAGCGCCGCGGGGGGGCAAGAGACCCAGTACTTC. This sequence encodes CSAAGGQETQYF. Full variable domain (missing parts from reference TRBV29-1 and TRBJ2-5): SAVISQKPSRDICQRGTSLTIQCQVDSQVTMMFWYRQQPGQSLTLIATANQGSEATYESGFVIDKFPISRPNLTFSTLTVSNMSPEDSSIYLCSAAGGQETQYFGPGTRLLVL.